Sequencing of this TCR beta chain was carried out in a study of molecular identifiers for immune sequencing clone quantification. Sequencing libraries of naive CD8 cells derived from around 20,000 to 1,000,000 sorted cells with 10%, 30% or 50% RNA. In the sort, naive CD8 T cells were defined as CD8+CD4-CCR7+CD45RA+. Germline CDR1 and CDR2: SQVTM and ANQGSEA. The CDR3 length is 14 residues. V shed 8 bases and J 0 bases; nucleotides not matched to a gene: 5. TCRdb processed the PCR reads anew with MiXCR; each CDR3 protein has one entry. Of over 65,000 distinct CDR3 sequences listed, 20% to 25% were seen once; the top ten hold 0.6% to 0.95%. This clonotype was detected many times.

This sequence originates from a human donor in good health. Some libraries in this study had Jurkat cell RNA spiked in. This chain links TRBV29-1 with TRBJ2-1, with TRBD2 matching over 9 bases. What was sequenced was naive CD8+ T cells from blood, with Jurkat cell RNA spiked in. Indicated subset: FACS-sorted CD8+CD4-CCR7+CD45RA+ naive T cells. The DNA of the CDR3 is TGCAGCAGTAGCGGGAGTGTCTCCTACAATGAGCAGTTCTTC. Amino acids: CSSSGSVSYNEQFF.